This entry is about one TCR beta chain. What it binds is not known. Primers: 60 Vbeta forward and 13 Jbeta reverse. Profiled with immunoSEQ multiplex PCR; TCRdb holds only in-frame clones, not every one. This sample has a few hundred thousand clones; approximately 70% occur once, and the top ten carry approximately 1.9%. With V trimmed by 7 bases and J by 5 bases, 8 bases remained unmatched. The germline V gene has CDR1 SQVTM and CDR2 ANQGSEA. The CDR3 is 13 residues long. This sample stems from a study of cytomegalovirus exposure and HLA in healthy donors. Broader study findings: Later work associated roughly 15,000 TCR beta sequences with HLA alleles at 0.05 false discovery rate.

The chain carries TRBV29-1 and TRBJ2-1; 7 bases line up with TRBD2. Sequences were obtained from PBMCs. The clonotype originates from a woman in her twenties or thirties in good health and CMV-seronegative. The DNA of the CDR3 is TGCAGCGGGGAGGGAGTTCGAGACAATGAGCAGTTCTTC. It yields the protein CSGEGVRDNEQFF.